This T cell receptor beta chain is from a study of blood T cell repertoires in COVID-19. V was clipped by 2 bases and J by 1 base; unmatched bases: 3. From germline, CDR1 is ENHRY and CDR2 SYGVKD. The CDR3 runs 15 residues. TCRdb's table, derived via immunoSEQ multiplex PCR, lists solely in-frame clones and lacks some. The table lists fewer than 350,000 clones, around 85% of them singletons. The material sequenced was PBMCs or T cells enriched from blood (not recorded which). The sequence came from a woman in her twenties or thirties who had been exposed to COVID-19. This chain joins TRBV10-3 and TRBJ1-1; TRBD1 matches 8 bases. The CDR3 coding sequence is TGTGCCATCAGTGAGGGACAGGGAAGGAACACTGAAGCTTTCTTT. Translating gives CAISEGQGRNTEAFF.